The rows below give T cell receptor beta chains drawn from one sample of a study of siplizumab effects on memory and regulatory T cells. Method: immunoSEQ multiplex PCR; TCRdb's copy keeps in-frame clones and lacks some. This table has some 100,000 clones, around 92% appearing once. The sample was CD4+ T cells sorted from blood. The origin of the receptors is a human donor in good health. Some clones in this sample may be carry-over from other donors' samples. The CDR3 runs from the conserved cysteine through the conserved F or W. A D gene is named only where the DNA matches it firmly. Expanded clones get a size class; other rows say once, few or many, or leave the size out.

CASPSWGPVFSAKNIQYF TGTGCCAGCCCCTCTTGGGGGCCGGTGTTTAGTGCCAAAAACATTCAGTACTTC - TRBV5-8 - TRBJ2-4
CASSLESESWDLQETQYF TGTGCCAGCAGCTTAGAGTCGGAGAGTTGGGATCTCCAAGAGACCCAGTACTTC - TRBV7-8 - TRBJ2-5
CASSLEYEQFF TGCGCCAGCAGCCTTGAATATGAGCAGTTCTTC - TRBV4-1 - TRBJ2-1
CSVSGLAGVTDTQYF TGCAGCGTCTCAGGACTAGCGGGAGTCACAGATACGCAGTATTTT - TRBV29-1 TRBD2 TRBJ2-3
CASSLPSGVSGYTF TGTGCCAGCAGTCTACCGTCAGGGGTCAGCGGCTACACCTTC - TRBV28 - TRBJ1-2
CASSPTGVTDTQYF TGTGCCAGCTCACCCACAGGGGTGACAGATACGCAGTATTTT once TRBV18 TRBD1 TRBJ2-3
CASSLRQNTEAFF TGTGCCAGCAGCTTAAGGCAAAACACTGAAGCTTTCTTT - TRBV7-2 - TRBJ1-1
CASNIGRHRGDEQYF TGTGCCAGCAACATAGGGAGGCACCGGGGGGACGAGCAGTACTTC - TRBV6-5 TRBD2 TRBJ2-7
CASSRGGAEAFF TGTGCCAGCAGCCGTGGGGGGGCTGAAGCTTTCTTT - TRBV14 - TRBJ1-1
CAWSPLDRGNTEAFF TGTGCCTGGAGTCCCTTGGACAGGGGGAACACTGAAGCTTTCTTT - TRBV30 TRBD1 TRBJ1-1
CASWRDREYGYTF TGTGCCAGCTGGCGGGACAGGGAATATGGCTACACCTTC - TRBV28 TRBD1 TRBJ1-2
CASSLGGQGHEKLFF TGTGCCAGCAGCTTAGGGGGTCAGGGGCATGAAAAACTGTTTTTT - TRBV11-2 - TRBJ1-4
CASSPGSRGSDRLISGNTIYF TGCGCCAGCAGCCCGGGAAGCCGTGGATCGGACCGACTCATCTCTGGAAACACCATATATTTT - TRBV5-1 - TRBJ1-3
CASINSRPGPHYEQYF TGTGCCAGCATCAACTCCCGTCCGGGGCCACACTACGAGCAGTACTTC - TRBV28 - TRBJ2-7
CASSLGVFGGANTGELFF TGTGCCAGCAGCTTGGGTGTATTTGGCGGGGCGAACACCGGGGAGCTGTTTTTT - TRBV7-3 - TRBJ2-2
CASSLGDGSTDTQYF TGCGCCAGCAGCCTGGGGGACGGCTCCACAGATACGCAGTATTTT - TRBV5-1 - TRBJ2-3
CASSFGGAKNIQYF TGCGCCAGCAGCTTTGGGGGGGCCAAAAACATTCAGTACTTC - TRBV5-1 - TRBJ2-4
CASSHSGTSAPGTQYF TGTGCCAGCAGCCATTCCGGGACTAGTGCGCCAGGGACCCAGTACTTC - TRBV4-2 TRBD2 TRBJ2-5
CATSGGTGGYGTEAFF TGTGCCACCAGCGGAGGGACAGGGGGCTATGGCACTGAAGCTTTCTTT - TRBV15 TRBD1 TRBJ1-1
CASSSGRGNEQFF TGTGCCAGCAGCTCAGGGCGGGGAAATGAGCAGTTCTTC - TRBV7-3 - TRBJ2-1
CASLDRAELAQHF TGTGCCAGCCTAGACAGGGCCGAGTTGGCCCAGCATTTT once TRBV6-1 TRBD1 TRBJ1-5
CASSLGTGETQYF TGTGCCAGCAGCTTGGGAACAGGCGAGACCCAGTACTTC - TRBV5-5 - TRBJ2-5
CASSQVGGGSSGNTIYF TGCGCCAGCAGCCAAGTAGGGGGGGGGAGCTCTGGAAACACCATATATTTT once TRBV4-1 - TRBJ1-3
CASRTNSGRAETQYF TGTGCCAGCAGGACTAATAGCGGGAGGGCAGAGACCCAGTACTTC - TRBV7-8 TRBD2 TRBJ2-5